This T cell receptor (beta chain) was profiled in a study of T-cell reconstitution after alpha-beta-depleted transplantation in children. Notes on the study in general: Alpha-beta T cells present about two months after transplant were reported to originate from several hundred expanded graft clones.

Germline assignment: CDR1 SGHDT and CDR2 YYEEEE. The CDR3 loop spans 15 amino acids. V was cut by 7 bases and J by 5 bases, with 18 bases left in between. Unique molecular identifiers were incorporated into the prepared TCRbeta library. In TCRdb, the PCR reads were re-called with MiXCR into one record per CDR3 protein. This sample has under 450,000 distinct CDR3 sequences; roughly 17% occur once, and the top ten carry under 30%. A few counts support this clonotype. The antigen is unknown. The J gene is TRBJ2-2, the V gene TRBV5-6; D possibly matches TRBD1 or TRBD2 (6 bases each). Sequenced here: PBMCs, mostly from graft donor cells, sampled 360 days after TCRalphabeta/CD19-depleted stem cell transplant. This clonotype originated in a boy younger than two who had a stem cell transplant for Wiskott-Aldrich syndrome, so the T cells may come from the graft donor. CDR3 loop: CASLQGRRGTGELFF. DNA for the CDR3: TGTGCCAGCTTACAGGGAAGGAGGGGGACCGGGGAGCTGTTTTTT.